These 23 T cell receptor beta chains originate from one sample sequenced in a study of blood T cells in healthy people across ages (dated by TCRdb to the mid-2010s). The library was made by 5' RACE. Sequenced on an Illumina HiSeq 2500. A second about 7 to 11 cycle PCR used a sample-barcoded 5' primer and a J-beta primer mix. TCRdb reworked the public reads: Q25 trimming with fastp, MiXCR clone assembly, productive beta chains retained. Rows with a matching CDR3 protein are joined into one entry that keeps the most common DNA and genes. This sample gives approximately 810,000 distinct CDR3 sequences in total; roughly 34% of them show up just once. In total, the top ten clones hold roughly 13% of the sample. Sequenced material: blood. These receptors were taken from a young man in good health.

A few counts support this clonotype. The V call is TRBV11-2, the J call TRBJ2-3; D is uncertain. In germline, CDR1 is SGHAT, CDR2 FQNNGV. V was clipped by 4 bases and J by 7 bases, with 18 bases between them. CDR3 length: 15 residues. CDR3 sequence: CASSSDATDFYTQYF. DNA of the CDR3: TGTGCCAGCAGCTCCGACGCCACCGACTTCTATACGCAGTATTTT.

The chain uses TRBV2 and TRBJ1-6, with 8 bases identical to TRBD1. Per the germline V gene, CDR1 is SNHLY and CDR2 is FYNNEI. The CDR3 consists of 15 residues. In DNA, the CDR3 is TGTGCTACCCTAGGGCGACAGGGGATGAATTCACCCCTCCACTTT. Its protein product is CATLGRQGMNSPLHF.

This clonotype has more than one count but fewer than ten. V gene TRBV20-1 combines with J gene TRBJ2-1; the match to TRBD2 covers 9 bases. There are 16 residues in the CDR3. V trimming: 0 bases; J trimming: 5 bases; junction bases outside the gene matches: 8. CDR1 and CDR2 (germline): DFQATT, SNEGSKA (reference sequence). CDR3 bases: TGCAGTGCTAGAGACCCCTCTAGCGGGGCGAACAATGAGCAGTTCTTC. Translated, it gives CSARDPSSGANNEQFF.

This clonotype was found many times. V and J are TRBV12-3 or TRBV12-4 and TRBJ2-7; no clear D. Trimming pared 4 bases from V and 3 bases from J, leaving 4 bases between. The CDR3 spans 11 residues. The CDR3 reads CASSSLYEQYF. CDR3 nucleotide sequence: TGTGCCAGCAGTTCCCTCTACGAGCAGTACTTC.

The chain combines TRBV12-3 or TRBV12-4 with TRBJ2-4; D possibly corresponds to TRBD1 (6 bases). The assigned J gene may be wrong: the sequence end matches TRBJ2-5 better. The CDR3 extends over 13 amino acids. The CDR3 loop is CASTWTDKETQYF. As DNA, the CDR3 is TGTGCCAGCACCTGGACAGATAAAGAGACCCAGTACTTC.

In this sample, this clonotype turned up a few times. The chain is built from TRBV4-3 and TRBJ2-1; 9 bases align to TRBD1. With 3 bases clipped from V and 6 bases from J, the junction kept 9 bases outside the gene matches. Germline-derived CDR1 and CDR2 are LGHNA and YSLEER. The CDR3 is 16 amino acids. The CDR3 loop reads CASSHSTGGPGNEQFF. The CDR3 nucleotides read TGCGCCAGCAGCCATTCGACAGGGGGTCCCGGCAATGAGCAGTTCTTC.

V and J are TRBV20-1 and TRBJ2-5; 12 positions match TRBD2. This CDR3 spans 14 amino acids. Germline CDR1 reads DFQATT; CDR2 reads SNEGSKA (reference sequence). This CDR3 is CRATSGGFQETQYF. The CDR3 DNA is TGCAGGGCCACTAGCGGGGGGTTTCAAGAGACCCAGTACTTC.

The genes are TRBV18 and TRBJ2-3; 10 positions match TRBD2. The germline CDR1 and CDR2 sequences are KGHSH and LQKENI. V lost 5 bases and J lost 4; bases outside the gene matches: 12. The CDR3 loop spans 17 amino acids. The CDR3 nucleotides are TGTGCCAGCTCATCGCCGGGACCAGCGGGAGGGGCAGATACGCAGTATTTT. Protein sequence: CASSSPGPAGGADTQYF.

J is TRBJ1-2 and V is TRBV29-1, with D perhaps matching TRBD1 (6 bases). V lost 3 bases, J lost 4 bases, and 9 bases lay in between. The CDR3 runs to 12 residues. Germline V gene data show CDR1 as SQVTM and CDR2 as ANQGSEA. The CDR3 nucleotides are TGCAGCGTTGAGGACAGCTTCTATGGCTACACCTTC. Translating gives CSVEDSFYGYTF.

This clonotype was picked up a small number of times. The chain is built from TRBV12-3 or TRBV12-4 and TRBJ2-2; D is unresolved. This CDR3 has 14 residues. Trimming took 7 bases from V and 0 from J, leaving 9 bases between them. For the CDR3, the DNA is TGTGCCAGCACCCCGGAGTCGAACACCGGGGAGCTGTTTTTT. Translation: CASTPESNTGELFF.

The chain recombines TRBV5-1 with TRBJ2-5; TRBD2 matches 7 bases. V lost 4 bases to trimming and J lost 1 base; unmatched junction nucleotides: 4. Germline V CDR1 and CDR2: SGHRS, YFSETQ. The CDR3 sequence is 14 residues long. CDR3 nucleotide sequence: TGCGCCAGCAGCGGGCGCGGGGGCCAAGAGACCCAGTACTTC. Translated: CASSGRGGQETQYF.

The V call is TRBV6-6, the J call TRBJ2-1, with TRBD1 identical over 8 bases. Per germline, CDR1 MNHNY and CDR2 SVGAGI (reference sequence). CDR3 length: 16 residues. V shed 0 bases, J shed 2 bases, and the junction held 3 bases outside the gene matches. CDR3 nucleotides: TGTGCCAGCAGTTACTCGCCAGGGGGCGCCTACAATGAGCAGTTCTTC. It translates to CASSYSPGGAYNEQFF.

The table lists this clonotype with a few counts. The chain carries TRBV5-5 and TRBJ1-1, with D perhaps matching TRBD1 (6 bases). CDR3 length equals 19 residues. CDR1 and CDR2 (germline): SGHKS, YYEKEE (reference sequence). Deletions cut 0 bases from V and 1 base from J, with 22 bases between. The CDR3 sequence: CASSLALSPGGLGNTEAFF. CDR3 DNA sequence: TGTGCCAGCAGCTTGGCCCTAAGCCCTGGGGGGCTCGGGAACACTGAAGCTTTCTTT.

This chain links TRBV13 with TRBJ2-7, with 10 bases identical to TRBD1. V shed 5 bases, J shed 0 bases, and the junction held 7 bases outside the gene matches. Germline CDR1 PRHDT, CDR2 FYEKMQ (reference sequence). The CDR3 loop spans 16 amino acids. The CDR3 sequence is CASSPLGQGYSYEQYF. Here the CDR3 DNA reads TGTGCCAGCAGCCCGCTGGGACAGGGGTACTCCTACGAGCAGTACTTC.

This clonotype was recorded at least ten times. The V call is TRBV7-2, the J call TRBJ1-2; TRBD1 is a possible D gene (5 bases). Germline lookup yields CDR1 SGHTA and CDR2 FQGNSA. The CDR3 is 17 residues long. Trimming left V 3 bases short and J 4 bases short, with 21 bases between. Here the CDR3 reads CASSLHLESGGGYGYTF. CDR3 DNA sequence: TGTGCCAGCAGCTTGCACCTAGAGAGCGGCGGGGGCTATGGCTACACCTTC.

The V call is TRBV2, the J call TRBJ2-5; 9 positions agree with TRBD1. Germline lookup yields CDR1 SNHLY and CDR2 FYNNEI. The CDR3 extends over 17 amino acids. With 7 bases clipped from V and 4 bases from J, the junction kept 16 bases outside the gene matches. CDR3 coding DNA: TGTGCCAGCATCCCTCGACCGGACAGGGGTTGGGGAGAGACCCAGTACTTC. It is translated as CASIPRPDRGWGETQYF.

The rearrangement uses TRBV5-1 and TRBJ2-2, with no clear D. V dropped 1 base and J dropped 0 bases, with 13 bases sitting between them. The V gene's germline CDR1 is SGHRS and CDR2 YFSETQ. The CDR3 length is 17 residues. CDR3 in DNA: TGCGCCAGCAGCTTGTCAATCGGAAGCGCGAACACCGGGGAGCTGTTTTTT. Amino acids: CASSLSIGSANTGELFF.

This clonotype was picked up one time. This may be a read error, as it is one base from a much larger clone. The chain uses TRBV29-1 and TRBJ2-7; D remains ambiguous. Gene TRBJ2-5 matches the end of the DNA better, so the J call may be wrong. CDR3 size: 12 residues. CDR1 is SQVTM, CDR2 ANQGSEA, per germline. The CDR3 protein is CSVEEATGTQYF. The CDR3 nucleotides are TGCAGCGTTGAAGAAGCGACGGGGACCCAGTACTTC.

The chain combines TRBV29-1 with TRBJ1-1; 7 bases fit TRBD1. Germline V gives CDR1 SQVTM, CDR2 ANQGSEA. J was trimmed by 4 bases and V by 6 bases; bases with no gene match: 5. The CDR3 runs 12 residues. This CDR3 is CSVGQDSTEAFF. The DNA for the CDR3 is TGCAGCGTAGGACAGGATAGCACTGAAGCTTTCTTT.

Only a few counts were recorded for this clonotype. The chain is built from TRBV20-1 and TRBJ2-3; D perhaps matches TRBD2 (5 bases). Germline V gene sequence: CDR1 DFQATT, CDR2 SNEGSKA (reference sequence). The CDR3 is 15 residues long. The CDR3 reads CRTFTRDGGTDTQYF. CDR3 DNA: TGCAGGACCTTTACTAGGGATGGAGGCACAGATACGCAGTATTTT.

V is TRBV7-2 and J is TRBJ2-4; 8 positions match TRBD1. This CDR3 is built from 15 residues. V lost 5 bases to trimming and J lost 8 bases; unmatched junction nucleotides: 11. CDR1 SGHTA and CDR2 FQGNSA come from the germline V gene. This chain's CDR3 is CASSPQGAGAHIQYF. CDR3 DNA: TGTGCCAGCAGCCCCCAGGGGGCAGGGGCACACATTCAGTACTTC.

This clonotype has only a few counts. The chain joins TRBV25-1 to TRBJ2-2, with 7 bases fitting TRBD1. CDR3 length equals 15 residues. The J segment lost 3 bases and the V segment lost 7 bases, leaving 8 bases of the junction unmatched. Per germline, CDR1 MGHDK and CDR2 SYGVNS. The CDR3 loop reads CASKVGTAYTGELFF. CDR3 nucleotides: TGTGCCAGCAAGGTCGGGACAGCCTACACCGGGGAGCTGTTTTTT.

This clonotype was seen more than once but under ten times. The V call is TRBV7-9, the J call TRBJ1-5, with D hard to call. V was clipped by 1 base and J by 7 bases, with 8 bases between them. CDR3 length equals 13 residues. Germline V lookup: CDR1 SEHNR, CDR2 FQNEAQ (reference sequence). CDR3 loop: CASSLGMGQPQHF. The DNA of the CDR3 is TGTGCCAGCAGCTTAGGTATGGGACAGCCCCAGCATTTT.